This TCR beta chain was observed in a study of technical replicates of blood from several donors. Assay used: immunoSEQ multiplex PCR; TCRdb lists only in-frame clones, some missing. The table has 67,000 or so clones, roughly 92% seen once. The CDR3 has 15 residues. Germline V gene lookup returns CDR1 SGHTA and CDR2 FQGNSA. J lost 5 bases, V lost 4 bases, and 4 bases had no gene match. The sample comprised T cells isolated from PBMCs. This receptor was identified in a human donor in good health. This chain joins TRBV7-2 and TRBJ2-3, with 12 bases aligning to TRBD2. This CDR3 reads CASSSLAGGGDTQYF. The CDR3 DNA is TGTGCCAGCAGCTCGCTAGCGGGAGGGGGAGATACGCAGTATTTT. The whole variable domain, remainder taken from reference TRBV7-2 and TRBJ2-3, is GAGVSQSPSNKVTEKGKDVELRCDPISGHTALYWYRQSLGQGLEFLIYFQGNSAPDKSGLPSDRFSAERTGGSVSTLTIQRTQQEDSAVYLCASSSLAGGGDTQYFGPGTRLTVL.